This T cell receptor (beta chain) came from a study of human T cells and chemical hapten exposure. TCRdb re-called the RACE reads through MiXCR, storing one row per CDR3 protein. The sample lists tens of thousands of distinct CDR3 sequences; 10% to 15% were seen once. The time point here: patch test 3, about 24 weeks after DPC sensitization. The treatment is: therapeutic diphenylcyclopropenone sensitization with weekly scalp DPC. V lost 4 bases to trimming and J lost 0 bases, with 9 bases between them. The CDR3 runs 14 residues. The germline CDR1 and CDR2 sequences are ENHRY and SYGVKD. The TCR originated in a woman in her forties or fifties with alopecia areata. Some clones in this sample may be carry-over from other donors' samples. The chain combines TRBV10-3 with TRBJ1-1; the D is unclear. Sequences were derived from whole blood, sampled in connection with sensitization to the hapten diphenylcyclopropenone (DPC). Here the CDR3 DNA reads TGTGCCATCAGTGTGGAGGCCCTGAACACTGAAGCTTTCTTT. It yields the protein CAISVEALNTEAFF.